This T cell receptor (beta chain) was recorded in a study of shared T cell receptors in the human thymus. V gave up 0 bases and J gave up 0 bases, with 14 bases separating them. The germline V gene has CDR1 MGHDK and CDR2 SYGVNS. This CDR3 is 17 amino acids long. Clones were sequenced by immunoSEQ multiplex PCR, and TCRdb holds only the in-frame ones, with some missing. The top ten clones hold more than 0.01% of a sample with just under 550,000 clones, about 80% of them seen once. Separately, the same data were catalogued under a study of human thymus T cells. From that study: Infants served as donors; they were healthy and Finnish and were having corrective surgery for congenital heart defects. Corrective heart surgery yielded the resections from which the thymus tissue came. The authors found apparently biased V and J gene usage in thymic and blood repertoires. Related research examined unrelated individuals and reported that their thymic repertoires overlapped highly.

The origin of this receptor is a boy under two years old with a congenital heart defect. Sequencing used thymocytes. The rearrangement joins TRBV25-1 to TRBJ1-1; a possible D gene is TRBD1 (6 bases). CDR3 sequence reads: CASSEYNIRGMNTEAFF. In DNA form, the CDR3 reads TGTGCCAGCAGTGAATATAACATCAGGGGTATGAACACTGAAGCTTTCTTT.